This entry features one T cell receptor (beta chain) sequence. The antigen remains unidentified. Assay: immunoSEQ multiplex PCR; the TCRdb copy retains only in-frame clones and omits some. Found here are about 1.1 million clones, around 78% of them singletons; the top ten hold 0.5% to 0.6%. The sample comes from a study of shared clonotypes between healthy human individuals. Study context: Per-donor plates numbered three CD4 naive, three CD4 memory, two CD8 naive and one CD8 memory.

The study's findings and limits: Sorted-subset sequencing was shown by rarefaction to be incomplete despite large depth. Sampling covered nothing but blood. Tissue TCR repertoires likely differ from those found in blood.

Memory CD4+ cells were the fraction left after CD45RA+ naive selection. The V gene's germline CDR1 is SGHTA and CDR2 FQGNSA. V was pared by 5 bases and J by 3 bases, with 5 bases of the junction left unmatched. This CDR3 region has 15 residues. Sequenced material: memory CD4+ T cells from PBMCs. Regarding subset: CD45RA-negative fraction. The TCR comes from a man between 18 and 35 years old in good health. Some clones in this sample may be carry-over from other donors' samples. The chain links TRBV7-2 to TRBJ2-2, with TRBD2 matching 8 bases. CDR3 sequence: CASSPKRGHTGELFF. The CDR3 coding sequence is TGTGCCAGCAGCCCAAAGCGGGGGCACACCGGGGAGCTGTTTTTT.